Listed here are 7 T cell receptor beta chains from one sample, sequenced in a study of OX40 agonist ivuxolimab in advanced cancers. Produced via immunoSEQ multiplex PCR; TCRdb's table is partial and in-frame only. The data show roughly 83,000 clones, less than 95% seen once. Sample: CD4+ or CD8+ T cells sorted from blood, taken in a trial of the OX40 agonist ivuxolimab. These receptors all come from an adult with an advanced solid tumor such as melanoma, head and neck, liver or kidney cancer.

The V gene is TRBV29-1, the J gene TRBJ2-3; D is unresolved. The CDR3 contains 13 residues. Germline V gene sequence: CDR1 SQVTM, CDR2 ANQGSEA. Trimming removed 7 bases from V and 2 bases from J, with 13 bases in between. The CDR3 reads CSAVPGNTDTQYF. In DNA form, the CDR3 reads TGCAGCGCTGTCCCAGGTAACACAGATACGCAGTATTTT.

This clone was picked up a small number of times. The genes are TRBV9 and TRBJ1-5; possible D gene TRBD1, 5 bases. The CDR3 is 15 residues long. The V end lost 0 bases, the J end lost 5 bases, and 12 bases lay between the germline ends. Looked up from germline, CDR1 is SGDLS and CDR2 is YYNGEE. CDR3 amino acids: CASSVEGRVDQPQHF. CDR3 nucleotide sequence: TGTGCCAGCAGCGTAGAGGGCAGGGTTGATCAGCCCCAGCATTTT.

The genes are TRBV10-3 and TRBJ2-2, with a possible D match to TRBD2 (6 bases). Germline V gene lookup returns CDR1 ENHRY and CDR2 SYGVKD. The CDR3 loop spans 16 amino acids. V was cut by 1 base and J by 1 base, with 10 bases left in between. The CDR3 DNA reads TGTGCCATCAGTGAGTTTGGAGGGCGGAACACCGGGGAGCTGTTTTTT. It translates to CAISEFGGRNTGELFF.

The chain recombines TRBV19 with TRBJ2-3, with D hard to call. Germline V gene data show CDR1 as LNHDA and CDR2 as SQIVND (reference sequence). The CDR3 runs to 15 residues. The V gene lost 3 bases and the J gene lost 0 bases, with 10 bases spanning the gap. In nucleotides, the CDR3 is TGTGCCAGTAGTATGTCTCGGGCTAGCACAGATACGCAGTATTTT. This sequence encodes CASSMSRASTDTQYF.

This chain links TRBV27 with TRBJ2-7; 9 bases line up with TRBD2. This CDR3 has 13 amino acids. The germline gives CDR1 MNHEY, CDR2 SMNVEV (reference sequence). Trimming removed 6 bases from V and 6 bases from J; junction bases left unmatched: 6. CDR3 sequence reads: CASRSGRQGEQYV. DNA for the CDR3: TGTGCCAGCAGGAGCGGGAGGCAGGGCGAGCAGTACGTC.

The rearrangement joins TRBV28 to TRBJ1-5; D remains unclear. The germline gives CDR1 MDHEN, CDR2 SYDVKM. CDR3 length equals 17 residues. V was shortened by 5 bases and J by 0 bases, with 17 bases between the two germline ends. The CDR3 here is CASSPPPADHSNQPQHF. The CDR3 DNA reads TGTGCCAGCAGTCCACCCCCCGCCGACCATAGCAATCAGCCCCAGCATTTT.

The chain couples TRBV4-3 to TRBJ2-3, with 10 bases matching TRBD2. The CDR3 is 19 residues long. Germline V gene lookup returns CDR1 LGHNA and CDR2 YSLEER. Trimming removed 2 bases from V and 0 bases from J; junction bases left unmatched: 11. The CDR3 loop is CASSQTALRTSGSTDTQYF. The CDR3 coding sequence is TGCGCCAGCAGCCAAACAGCCCTAAGGACTAGCGGAAGCACAGATACGCAGTATTTT.